A selection of T cell receptor beta chains follows, all from one sample in a study of CD8+ T cells in alopecia areata. Generated by immunoSEQ multiplex PCR, the TCRdb table keeps only in-frame clones and is missing some. Of about 100,000 clones in the sample, around 60% are singletons; the top ten hold approximately 16%. Sequences were derived from CD8+ T cells sorted from blood, sampled at approximately week 56, from a patient treated with tofacitinib. The receptors stem from a human donor with alopecia areata. Each CDR3 is given with its conserved first and last residue. Fields, in order: D gene, V gene, J gene, clone size, CDR3 protein, CDR3 DNA. D genes are given only for firm matches. Size values are once, few and many counts, or a class for expanded clones, and some rows have none.

>.|TRBV29-1|TRBJ2-3|few
CSVGLTDRLVADTQYF
TGCAGCGTCGGTCTGACTGACCGCCTCGTCGCAGATACGCAGTATTTT
>.|TRBV4-1|TRBJ2-2|.
CASRAFTGELFF
TGCGCCAGCAGGGCATTCACCGGGGAGCTGTTTTTT
>TRBD1|TRBV5-1|TRBJ1-5|.
CASRENTGGNNQPQHF
TGCGCCAGCAGGGAAAATACAGGGGGCAACAATCAGCCCCAGCATTTT
>.|TRBV7-9|TRBJ2-2|.
CASIHPKGAGELFF
TGTGCCAGCATCCACCCGAAGGGGGCCGGGGAGCTGTTTTTT
>TRBD1|TRBV6-5|TRBJ2-7|.
CASNPRTGDYEQYF
TGTGCCAGCAACCCAAGGACAGGGGACTACGAGCAGTACTTC
>.|TRBV2|TRBJ1-1|.
CASNRGYTEAFF
TGTGCCAGCAACCGGGGGTACACTGAAGCTTTCTTT
>.|TRBV6-4|TRBJ1-2|.
CASSDSGIWDRYGYTF
TGTGCCAGCAGTGACTCCGGTATATGGGATCGCTATGGCTACACCTTC
>.|TRBV4-1|TRBJ1-6|.
CASSQDGGSPLHF
TGCGCCAGCAGCCAAGATGGGGGGTCACCCCTCCACTTT
>.|TRBV15|TRBJ1-5|once
CATSRDSSNQPQHF
TGTGCCACCAGCAGAGACAGTTCCAATCAGCCCCAGCATTTT
>.|TRBV6-1|TRBJ1-5|.
CASRAGDSQPQHF
TGTGCCAGTCGAGCGGGAGACAGTCAGCCCCAGCATTTT
>.|TRBV6-5|TRBJ1-1|once
CASSYGGNTEAFF
TGTGCCAGCAGTTACGGAGGGAACACTGAAGCTTTCTTT
>.|TRBV20-1|TRBJ2-1|few
CSAEYNEQFF
TGCAGTGCGGAATACAATGAGCAGTTCTTC
>.|TRBV4-1|TRBJ1-1|.
CASTGRLGVGTEAFF
TGCGCCAGCACCGGGCGCCTGGGTGTGGGGACTGAAGCTTTCTTT
>TRBD1|TRBV6-1|TRBJ1-5|.
CASSEWDLGQGAGNQPQHF
TGTGCCAGCAGTGAATGGGATCTGGGACAGGGAGCGGGCAATCAGCCCCAGCATTTT
>.|TRBV5-1|TRBJ2-3|.
CASSFWGTDTQYF
TGCGCCAGCAGCTTTTGGGGCACAGATACGCAGTATTTT
>.|TRBV5-6|TRBJ1-1|.
CASSFRSDRIENTEAFF
TGTGCCAGCAGCTTTCGATCGGACAGAATAGAGAACACTGAAGCTTTCTTT
>TRBD1|TRBV11-2|TRBJ2-1|.
CASSSPPGGQKEFF
TGTGCCAGCAGCTCTCCCCCAGGGGGTCAGAAGGAGTTCTTC
>.|TRBV19|TRBJ1-5|.
CATKPQHF
TGTGCCACGAAGCCCCAGCATTTT
>TRBD1|TRBV19|TRBJ2-1|.
CASSIGTGMDNEQFF
TGTGCCAGTAGTATAGGGACAGGGATGGACAATGAGCAGTTCTTC
>.|TRBV19|TRBJ1-1|.
CASSIVLRGGTEAFF
TGTGCCAGTAGTATTGTCCTCCGTGGAGGCACTGAAGCTTTCTTT
>.|TRBV29-1|TRBJ1-1|.
CSVENWVGARTEAFF
TGCAGCGTTGAGAATTGGGTGGGGGCGCGAACTGAAGCTTTCTTT
>.|TRBV13|TRBJ1-2|.
CASSLPGHSKRNGYTF
TGTGCCAGCAGCTTACCCGGACACTCCAAGCGGAATGGCTACACCTTC
>.|TRBV7-7|TRBJ2-1|few
CASSPRGGGKWEQFF
TGTGCCAGCAGCCCTCGAGGGGGGGGCAAGTGGGAGCAGTTCTTC
>.|TRBV6-6|TRBJ1-1|.
CASRKQENTEAFF
TGTGCCAGCAGGAAACAGGAGAACACTGAAGCTTTCTTT
>.|TRBV4-1|TRBJ2-3|.
CASSQDPQGQHTQYF
TGCGCCAGCAGCCAAGATCCCCAGGGGCAGCATACGCAGTATTTT
>.|TRBV7-9|TRBJ2-5|.
CASSLSGSQYF
TGTGCCAGCAGCTTATCAGGGAGCCAGTACTTC
>.|TRBV27|TRBJ2-7|many
CATMGQGGYEQYF
TGTGCCACCATGGGCCAAGGAGGCTACGAGCAGTACTTC
>.|TRBV10-2|TRBJ1-2|once
CASSESYKGNYGYTF
TGCGCCAGCAGTGAGTCTTACAAAGGAAACTATGGCTACACCTTC
>.|TRBV7-8|TRBJ1-4|once
CASRTSGQAPAEKLFF
TGTGCCAGCAGAACGAGCGGCCAGGCCCCCGCCGAAAAACTGTTTTTT
>.|TRBV29-1|TRBJ1-1|few
CSAQGYTEAFF
TGCAGCGCCCAGGGTTATACTGAAGCTTTCTTT
>TRBD2|TRBV5-6|TRBJ2-3|once
CASSLGLGPDTQYF
TGTGCCAGCAGCCTCGGACTAGGTCCTGATACGCAGTATTTT
>.|TRBV13|TRBJ2-5|.
CASSLGVEETQYF
TGTGCCAGCAGCTTAGGGGTGGAAGAGACCCAGTACTTC
>TRBD1|TRBV5-1|TRBJ1-2|.
CASSPYPGQGMDYGYTF
TGCGCCAGCAGCCCGTACCCTGGACAGGGGATGGACTATGGCTACACCTTC
>TRBD1|TRBV27|TRBJ1-3|.
CASMFDRDLTIYF
TGTGCCAGCATGTTTGACAGGGATCTCACCATATATTTT
>TRBD2|TRBV5-1|TRBJ2-7|.
CASSRDVSGGPAYEQYF
TGCGCCAGCAGCCGTGACGTTAGCGGGGGCCCAGCCTACGAGCAGTACTTC
>TRBD1|TRBV7-9|TRBJ2-1|few
CASSPTGGAYNEQFF
TGTGCCAGCAGTCCGACAGGGGGCGCCTACAATGAGCAGTTCTTC
>.|TRBV25-1|TRBJ2-1|.
CASRGAGRSYNEQFF
TGTGCCAGCAGAGGAGCGGGTCGGTCCTACAATGAGCAGTTCTTC
>.|TRBV19|TRBJ2-7|few
CASSSNPYEQYF
TGTGCCAGTAGCTCGAATCCCTACGAGCAGTACTTC
>.|TRBV27|TRBJ1-5|.
CASSWTDNQPQHF
TGTGCCAGCAGTTGGACAGACAATCAGCCCCAGCATTTT
>.|TRBV7-2|TRBJ2-2|.
CASSPPWGGWNTGELFF
TGTGCCAGCAGCCCCCCGTGGGGGGGCTGGAACACCGGGGAGCTGTTTTTT
>TRBD2|TRBV14|TRBJ2-3|.
CASSQMGGTRTDTQYF
TGTGCCAGCAGCCAGATGGGGGGGACCAGGACAGATACGCAGTATTTT
>TRBD1|TRBV6-1|TRBJ2-5|.
CASPSDRGLETQYF
TGTGCCAGCCCTTCGGACAGGGGGCTAGAGACCCAGTACTTC
>TRBD2|TRBV13|TRBJ2-7|.
CASSHRLAGAYEQYF
TGTGCCAGCAGCCATAGACTAGCGGGGGCCTACGAGCAGTACTTC
>TRBD1|TRBV5-1|TRBJ1-2|.
CASSRYLGTDYGYTF
TGCGCCAGCAGCAGATACCTCGGGACAGATTATGGCTACACCTTC
>.|TRBV10-3|TRBJ2-4|.
CAISEREQGLAKNIQYF
TGTGCCATCAGTGAAAGGGAGCAGGGCCTAGCCAAAAACATTCAGTACTTC
>.|TRBV27|TRBJ1-2|few
CASSHLTDTNYGYTF
TGTGCCAGCAGCCACTTGACAGATACCAACTATGGCTACACCTTC
>.|TRBV10-3|TRBJ1-1|once
CAIRPPTGVNTEAFF
TGTGCCATCAGACCGCCCACGGGGGTGAACACTGAAGCTTTCTTT
>TRBD1|TRBV4-1|TRBJ1-5|.
CASSQDGTGNQPQHF
TGCGCCAGCAGCCAAGACGGGACAGGTAATCAGCCCCAGCATTTT
>TRBD2|TRBV9|TRBJ2-5|.
CASTSGGSFQETQYF
TGTGCCAGCACGAGCGGGGGGTCTTTCCAAGAGACCCAGTACTTC
>.|TRBV29-1|TRBJ1-1|.
CSATEGRRAFF
TGCAGCGCCACCGAAGGGCGTAGAGCTTTCTTT
>TRBD1|TRBV6-5|TRBJ2-1|.
CASSSGTGVYNEQFF
TGTGCCAGCAGTTCCGGGACAGGGGTCTACAATGAGCAGTTCTTC